Listed below are T cell receptor beta chains from one sample, sequenced in a study of blood T cell repertoires in COVID-19. The assay was immunoSEQ multiplex PCR, and TCRdb's table has in-frame clones only and misses some. The sample includes approximately 30,000 clones, roughly 86% of them seen just once. Sequencing used peripheral blood. The receptors here all came from a human donor in a cohort sampled during active COVID-19. The CDR3 runs from the conserved cysteine through the conserved F or W. The order of the fields is D gene, J gene, V gene, clone size, CDR3 protein, CDR3 DNA. D genes are given only for firm matches. Not every row has a clone size; where given, it reads once, few, many or a size class.

NA,TRBJ2-7,TRBV19,NA,CASEDGQGYEQYF,TGTGCCAGTGAGGACGGCCAGGGGTACGAGCAGTACTTC
NA,TRBJ1-1,TRBV5-1,NA,CASSPGLGRAEAFF,TGCGCCAGCAGCCCGGGACTCGGGAGGGCTGAAGCTTTCTTT
TRBD1,TRBJ2-2,TRBV7-2,NA,CASRGYRGNTGELFF,TGTGCCAGCAGAGGCTACAGGGGTAACACCGGGGAGCTGTTTTTT
NA,TRBJ1-3,TRBV19,few,CASREGGSGNTIYF,TGTGCCAGCCGTGAAGGGGGCTCTGGAAACACCATATATTTT
NA,TRBJ2-3,TRBV5-1,once,CASSFGTDTQYF,TGCGCCAGCAGCTTCGGGACAGATACGCAGTATTTT
TRBD1,TRBJ2-5,TRBV19,NA,CASSAGYRGRGTQYF,TGTGCCAGTAGTGCGGGGTACAGGGGGCGAGGGACCCAGTACTTC
TRBD1,TRBJ2-2,TRBV11-2,NA,CASSPWTGVSTGELFF,TGTGCCAGCAGCCCCTGGACAGGAGTCTCCACCGGGGAGCTGTTTTTT
NA,TRBJ2-3,TRBV6-1,NA,CASSESLDSSVFF,TGTGCCAGCAGTGAATCCTTGGACAGTTCTGTATTCTTT
TRBD1,TRBJ2-4,TRBV19,NA,CASSIGRTGGNPQNIQYF,TGTGCCAGTAGTATTGGGAGGACAGGGGGAAATCCCCAAAACATTCAGTACTTC
TRBD1,TRBJ2-1,TRBV27,NA,CASSLRQGANEQFF,TGTGCCAGCAGTTTAAGGCAGGGGGCAAATGAGCAGTTCTTC
TRBD2,TRBJ2-5,TRBV27,NA,CASSFSVAGGQSGETQYF,TGTGCCAGCAGTTTCTCTGTAGCGGGGGGGCAGTCGGGAGAGACCCAGTACTTC
TRBD1,TRBJ1-2,TRBV6-4,NA,CASSDSRTGGGYTF,TGTGCCAGCAGTGACTCTCGGACAGGGGGCGGCTACACCTTC
NA,TRBJ2-2,TRBV5-1,NA,CASSVSGWELFF,TGCGCCAGCAGCGTGTCAGGGTGGGAGCTGTTTTTT
NA,TRBJ2-5,TRBV5-8,once,CASSLSGETQYF,TGTGCCAGCAGCTTGTCCGGAGAGACCCAGTACTTC
NA,TRBJ2-7,TRBV4-3,NA,CASSPLVGYEQYF,TGCGCCAGCAGCCCACTAGTAGGGTACGAGCAGTACTTC
NA,TRBJ1-4,TRBV5-6,NA,CASSWWFEGGNEKLFF,TGTGCCAGCAGCTGGTGGTTCGAGGGAGGTAATGAAAAACTGTTTTTT
TRBD1,TRBJ2-4,TRBV28,NA,CASSRQGAGGIQYF,TGTGCCAGCAGCAGGCAGGGGGCCGGGGGCATTCAGTACTTC
TRBD1,TRBJ1-3,TRBV6-5,NA,CASSYTTTGLGNTIYF,TGTGCCAGCAGTTACACTACGACAGGGTTGGGCAACACCATATATTTT
TRBD2,TRBJ2-1,TRBV7-2,NA,CASSLDGGGSYNEQFF,TGTGCCAGCAGCTTAGACGGCGGGGGGAGCTACAATGAGCAGTTCTTC
NA,TRBJ1-3,TRBV6-5,NA,CASRQNRAPGNTIYF,TGTGCCAGCAGACAAAACAGGGCCCCCGGAAACACCATATATTTT
NA,TRBJ1-6,TRBV5-6,NA,CASSLGLRNSPLHF,TGTGCCAGCAGCTTGGGGCTGAGGAATTCACCCCTCCACTTT
TRBD1,TRBJ2-1,TRBV27,NA,CASRQRQGSYNEQFF,TGTGCCAGCAGGCAAAGACAGGGGTCCTACAATGAGCAGTTCTTC
NA,TRBJ2-7,TRBV2,NA,CASSGDKPIYEQYF,TGTGCCAGCAGCGGGGACAAACCTATTTACGAGCAGTACTTC
TRBD1,TRBJ1-5,TRBV27,NA,CASSLGGQGWQPQHF,TGTGCCAGCAGTTTAGGGGGACAGGGTTGGCAGCCCCAGCATTTT
NA,TRBJ2-3,TRBV12-3/TRBV12-4,NA,CASSSSQGPQYF,TGTGCCAGCAGTTCCTCTCAGGGCCCGCAGTATTTT
NA,TRBJ1-4,TRBV28,NA,CASSFNGVGEKLFF,TGTGCCAGCAGTTTTAACGGGGTAGGAGAAAAACTGTTTTTT
NA,TRBJ2-2,TRBV29-1,NA,CSAIVSGTGELFF,TGCAGCGCTATAGTTAGCGGTACCGGGGAGCTGTTTTTT
TRBD1,TRBJ1-4,TRBV28,NA,CASSRQGRANEKLFF,TGTGCCAGCAGCAGACAGGGGAGGGCAAATGAAAAACTGTTTTTT
TRBD1,TRBJ1-1,TRBV11-2,NA,CASSSLRGRLNTEAFF,TGTGCCAGCAGCTCCCTCAGGGGGCGTCTGAACACTGAAGCTTTCTTT
TRBD2,TRBJ2-1,TRBV27,NA,CASSPRTSATSSYNEQFF,TGTGCCAGCAGTCCTCGGACTAGCGCGACCAGCTCCTACAATGAGCAGTTCTTC
TRBD2,TRBJ2-7,TRBV6-5,NA,CASSYASGDSYEQYF,TGTGCCAGCAGTTACGCTAGCGGGGACTCCTACGAGCAGTACTTC
NA,TRBJ2-1,TRBV6-6,NA,CASSYLAYNEQFF,TGTGCCAGCAGTTACTTAGCCTACAATGAGCAGTTCTTC
NA,TRBJ2-7,TRBV7-9,NA,CASSRQDYEQYF,TGTGCCAGCAGCCGACAAGATTACGAGCAGTACTTC
NA,TRBJ2-5,TRBV15,NA,CATSRPGHTETQYF,TGTGCCACCAGCAGACCGGGACACACGGAGACCCAGTACTTC
NA,TRBJ1-1,TRBV6-5,NA,CASSYSLQGTEAFF,TGTGCCAGCAGTTACTCGCTACAGGGCACTGAAGCTTTCTTT
TRBD2,TRBJ2-3,TRBV9,NA,CASSVETAGDTQYF,TGTGCCAGCAGCGTGGAGACAGCGGGGGATACGCAGTATTTT
TRBD2,TRBJ2-1,TRBV5-1,NA,CASRNSGGPYNEQFF,TGCGCCAGCAGGAATAGCGGGGGGCCCTACAATGAGCAGTTCTTC
NA,TRBJ1-1,TRBV7-8,NA,CASSKQQGTEAFF,TGTGCCAGCAGCAAGCAACAGGGTACTGAAGCTTTCTTT
NA,TRBJ2-1,TRBV7-8,NA,CASSFYNAYNEQFF,TGTGCCAGCAGCTTCTATAACGCATACAATGAGCAGTTCTTC
TRBD1,TRBJ1-3,TRBV28,NA,CASGDRGRIAGNTIYF,TGTGCCAGCGGTGACAGGGGGCGAATCGCCGGAAACACCATATATTTT
TRBD1,TRBJ1-1,TRBV7-2,NA,CASSQTGGVYTEAFF,TGTGCCAGCAGTCAGACAGGGGGCGTGTACACTGAAGCTTTCTTT
NA,TRBJ2-7,TRBV14,NA,CASSQEQVDYEQYF,TGTGCCAGCAGCCAAGAACAGGTGGACTACGAGCAGTACTTC
TRBD2,TRBJ2-1,TRBV6-6,NA,CASRKRGDYNEQFF,TGTGCCAGCAGGAAGCGGGGGGACTACAATGAGCAGTTCTTC
TRBD2,TRBJ2-3,TRBV28,NA,CASQIAGLSTDTQYF,TGTGCCAGCCAAATAGCGGGGCTTAGCACAGATACGCAGTATTTT
TRBD1,TRBJ1-1,TRBV24-1,NA,CATSTGVEAFF,TGTGCCACCAGCACAGGGGTTGAAGCTTTCTTT
NA,TRBJ2-7,TRBV19,NA,CASRDRDTSSYEQYF,TGTGCCAGTAGAGACCGGGACACCAGCTCCTACGAGCAGTACTTC
NA,TRBJ2-7,TRBV6-1,NA,CASSEGDNFYEQYF,TGTGCCAGCAGTGAAGGTGACAACTTCTACGAGCAGTACTTC
NA,TRBJ1-1,TRBV19,NA,CASSMGGAERTAEAFF,TGTGCCAGTAGTATGGGGGGGGCAGAGCGAACGGCTGAAGCTTTCTTT
NA,TRBJ2-7,TRBV6-5,NA,CASSYLDGGQIYEQYF,TGTGCCAGCAGTTACTTGGACGGGGGACAGATATACGAGCAGTACTTC
NA,TRBJ2-3,TRBV5-1,NA,CASSPRVSGTDTQYF,TGCGCCAGCAGCCCGCGGGTTAGCGGCACAGATACGCAGTATTTT
TRBD1,TRBJ2-5,TRBV3-1/TRBV3-2,NA,CASSLSGQGRETQYF,TGTGCCAGCAGCCTCTCGGGACAGGGGAGAGAGACCCAGTACTTC
TRBD1,TRBJ2-2,TRBV6-5,once,CASTTGSGIGELFF,TGTGCCAGCACGACAGGGTCCGGGATCGGGGAGCTGTTTTTT
NA,TRBJ2-5,TRBV5-1,NA,CASTKGGAQETQYF,TGCGCCAGTACGAAGGGGGGGGCACAAGAGACCCAGTACTTC
TRBD2,TRBJ2-3,TRBV19,NA,CASSILIAGADTQYF,TGTGCCAGTAGTATTTTAATAGCGGGCGCAGATACGCAGTATTTT
NA,TRBJ2-3,TRBV18,NA,CASSRSEPTDTQYF,TGTGCCAGCTCACGGTCCGAGCCCACAGATACGCAGTATTTT
NA,TRBJ1-2,TRBV4-2,NA,CASSQDNGRAGGYTF,TGTGCCAGCAGCCAAGATAACGGCAGGGCGGGGGGCTACACCTTC
NA,TRBJ1-6,TRBV5-4,NA,CASSWGVHGSSSPLHF,TGTGCCAGCAGCTGGGGGGTTCATGGGTCCAGCTCACCCCTCCACTTT